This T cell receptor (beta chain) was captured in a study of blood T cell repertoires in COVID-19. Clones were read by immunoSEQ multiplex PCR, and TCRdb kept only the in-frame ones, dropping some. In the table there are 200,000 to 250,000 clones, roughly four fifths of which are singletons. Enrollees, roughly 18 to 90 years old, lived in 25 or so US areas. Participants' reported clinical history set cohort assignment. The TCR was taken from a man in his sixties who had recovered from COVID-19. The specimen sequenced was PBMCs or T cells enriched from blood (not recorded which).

The CDR3 sequence: CASSSGQGTFYGYTF. In DNA, the CDR3 is TGTGCCAGCAGCTCAGGACAGGGTACATTCTATGGCTACACCTTC. The chain couples TRBV11-3 to TRBJ1-2; 8 positions match TRBD1. The CDR3 is 15 residues long. With V trimmed by 4 bases and J by 4 bases, 8 bases remained unmatched. The germline V gene encodes CDR1 SGHNT and CDR2 YENEEA. Full variable domain (outside the CDR3, taken from reference TRBV11-3 and TRBJ1-2): EAGVVQSPRYKIIEKKQPVAFWCNPISGHNTLYWYLQNLGQGPELLIRYENEEAVDDSQLPKDRFSAERLKGVDSTLKIQPAELGDSAVYLCASSSGQGTFYGYTFGSGTRLTVV.